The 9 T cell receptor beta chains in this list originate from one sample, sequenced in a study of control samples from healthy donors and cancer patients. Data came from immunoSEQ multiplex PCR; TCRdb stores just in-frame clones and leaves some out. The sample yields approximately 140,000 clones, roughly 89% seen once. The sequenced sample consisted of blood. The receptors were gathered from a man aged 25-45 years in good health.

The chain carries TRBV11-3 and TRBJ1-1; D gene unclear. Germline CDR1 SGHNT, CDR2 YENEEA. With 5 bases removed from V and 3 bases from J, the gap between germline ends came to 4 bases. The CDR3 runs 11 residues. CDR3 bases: TGTGCCAGCAGCAGATACACTGAAGCTTTCTTT. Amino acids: CASSRYTEAFF.

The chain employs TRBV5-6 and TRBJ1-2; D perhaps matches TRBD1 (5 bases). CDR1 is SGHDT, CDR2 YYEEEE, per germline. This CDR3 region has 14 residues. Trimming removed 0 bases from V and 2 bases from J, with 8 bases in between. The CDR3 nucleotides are TGTGCCAGCAGCTTGGGGTCAGGGAACTATGGCTACACCTTC. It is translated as CASSLGSGNYGYTF.

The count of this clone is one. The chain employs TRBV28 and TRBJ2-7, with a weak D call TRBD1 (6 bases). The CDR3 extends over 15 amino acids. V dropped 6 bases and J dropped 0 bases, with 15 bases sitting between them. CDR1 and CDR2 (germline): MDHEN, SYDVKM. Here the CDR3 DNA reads TGTGCCAGCAGAACTGGACAGTTGGGCTCCTACGAGCAGTACTTC. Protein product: CASRTGQLGSYEQYF.

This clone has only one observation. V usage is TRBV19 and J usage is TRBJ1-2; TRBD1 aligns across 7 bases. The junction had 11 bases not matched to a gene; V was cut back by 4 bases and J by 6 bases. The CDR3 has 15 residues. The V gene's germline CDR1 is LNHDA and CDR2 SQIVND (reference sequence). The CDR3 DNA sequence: TGTGCCAGTAGTACTCAGGGGACAGCGGTAGATGGCTACACCTTC. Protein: CASSTQGTAVDGYTF.

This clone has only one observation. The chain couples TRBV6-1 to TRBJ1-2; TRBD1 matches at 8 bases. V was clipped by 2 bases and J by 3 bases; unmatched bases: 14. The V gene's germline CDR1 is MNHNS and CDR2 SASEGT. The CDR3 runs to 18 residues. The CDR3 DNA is TGTGCCAGCAGTGAATCTCAGATGCGGACAGGGTCTTACTATGGCTACACCTTC. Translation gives CASSESQMRTGSYYGYTF.

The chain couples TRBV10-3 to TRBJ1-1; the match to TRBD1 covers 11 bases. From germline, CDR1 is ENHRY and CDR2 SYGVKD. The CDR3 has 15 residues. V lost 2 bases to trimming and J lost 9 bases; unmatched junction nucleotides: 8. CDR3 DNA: TGTGCCATCAGTGAGGCGGGACAGGGGGTGTTCCAAGCTTTCTTT. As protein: CAISEAGQGVFQAFF.

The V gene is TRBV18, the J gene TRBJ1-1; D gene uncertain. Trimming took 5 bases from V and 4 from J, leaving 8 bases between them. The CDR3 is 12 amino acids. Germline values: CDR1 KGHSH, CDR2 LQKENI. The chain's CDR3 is CASSSKVTEAFF. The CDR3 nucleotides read TGTGCCAGCTCATCAAAGGTCACTGAAGCTTTCTTT.

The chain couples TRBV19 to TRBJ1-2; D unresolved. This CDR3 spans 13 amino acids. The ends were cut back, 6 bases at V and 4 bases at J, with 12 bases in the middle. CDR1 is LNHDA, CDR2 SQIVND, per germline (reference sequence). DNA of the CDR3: TGTGCCAGTAGCATTCTGGACGGCTATGGCTACACCTTC. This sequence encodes CASSILDGYGYTF.

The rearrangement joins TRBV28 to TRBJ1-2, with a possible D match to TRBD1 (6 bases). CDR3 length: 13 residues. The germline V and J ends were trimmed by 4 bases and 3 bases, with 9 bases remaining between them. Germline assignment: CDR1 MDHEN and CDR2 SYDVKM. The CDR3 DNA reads TGTGCCAGCAGTTCACAGGGCGACTATGGCTACACCTTC. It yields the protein CASSSQGDYGYTF.